Listed below are T cell receptor beta chains from one sample, sequenced in a study of identical twins. TCRdb re-analysed the 5' RACE reads in MiXCR, keeping a single row per CDR3 protein. The sample shows 200,000 to 300,000 distinct CDR3 sequences, around 7.6% of them seen only once. The same specimen was also included in a second study, on yellow fever vaccine responses in identical twins.

Specimen: CD8+ T cells sorted from blood. The source is a woman under 30 in good health. The CDR3 runs from the conserved cysteine through the conserved F or W. The D gene is left open where the match is weak. Some rows mark clone size as missing; the rest say once, few, many or name a class of expanded clone.

d_call	v_call	clone_size	j_call	cdr3_nt	cdr3_aa
-	TRBV10-3	-	TRBJ2-1	TGTGCCATCAGTGAGATCCGGGAGCGGGACAATGAGCAGTTCTTC	CAISEIRERDNEQFF
TRBD2	TRBV3-1	many	TRBJ2-7	TGTGCCAGCAGTCCGGGACTAGCGGGAGGTGAGCAGTACTTC	CASSPGLAGGEQYF
TRBD1	TRBV20-1	many	TRBJ1-2	TGCAGTGCTCCCCAGACAGGGAGGGTTTCCTATGGCTACACCTTC	CSAPQTGRVSYGYTF
-	TRBV6-1	few	TRBJ2-1	TGTGCCAGCACCCCCGGAGGGGGCATCGCCTACAATGAGCAGTTCTTC	CASTPGGGIAYNEQFF
-	TRBV15	-	TRBJ2-1	TGTGCCACCAGCAGACGGACAGCCTACAATGAGCAGTTCTTC	CATSRRTAYNEQFF
-	TRBV5-5	-	TRBJ2-2	TGTGCCAGCACCATGGCGGGGTCCGGGGAGCTGTTTTTT	CASTMAGSGELFF
TRBD2	TRBV5-1	many	TRBJ2-2	TGCGCCAGCAGCTTGCCCGGGACTAGTCAGTCCGGGGAGCTGTTTTTT	CASSLPGTSQSGELFF
TRBD1	TRBV19	-	TRBJ2-5	TGTGCCAGTAGTATTGAGGAGACAGGGGTCCAAGAGACCCAGTACTTC	CASSIEETGVQETQYF
TRBD1	TRBV12-3/TRBV12-4	-	TRBJ1-5	TGTGCCAGCAGTTCCGGGACAGGGGGCAGTCAGCCCCAGCATTTT	CASSSGTGGSQPQHF
-	TRBV6-5	-	TRBJ2-5	TGTGCCAGCAGACAAGGGCGCGAGTACTTC	CASRQGREYF
TRBD1	TRBV6-1	-	TRBJ2-2	TGTGCCAGCAGTGAACCCGGGGACAGGTTTACGAAAACCGGGGAGCTGTTTTTT	CASSEPGDRFTKTGELFF
-	TRBV2	-	TRBJ1-5	TGTGCCAGCAGTGGGCCCGGAATGGTGGATCAGCCCCAGCATTTT	CASSGPGMVDQPQHF
TRBD2	TRBV20-1	few	TRBJ2-3	TGCAGTGCCGCACTAGGGACTAGCTTTCCCACAGATACGCAGTATTTT	CSAALGTSFPTDTQYF
-	TRBV28	many	TRBJ2-1	TGTGCCAGCAGTTTTTTGGGCGAGACCGATGAGCAGTTCTTC	CASSFLGETDEQFF
TRBD2	TRBV4-1	-	TRBJ2-5	TGCGCCAGCAGCCAAACCCTTGCGGGAGGGCTCCAAGAGACCCAGTACTTC	CASSQTLAGGLQETQYF
-	TRBV10-2	many	TRBJ1-2	TGCGCCAGCCAATTCGGAGGAGCTAACTATGGCTACACCTTC	CASQFGGANYGYTF
-	TRBV27	few	TRBJ2-5	TGTGCCAGCAGCAGGGGGCTAGCGGGCCAGTACCAAGAGACCCAGTACTTC	CASSRGLAGQYQETQYF
-	TRBV27	few	TRBJ2-7	TGTGCCAGCAGCTACCAGTTACGGAACAGAGACTACGAGCAGTACTTC	CASSYQLRNRDYEQYF
-	TRBV5-1	-	TRBJ2-7	TGCGCCAGCAGCTTGGATAGCGGACGATCCTACGAGCAGTACTTC	CASSLDSGRSYEQYF
-	TRBV5-1	once	TRBJ2-1	TGCGCCAGCAGCTATCTTGGGAACCAGGGCGATGAGCAGTTCTTC	CASSYLGNQGDEQFF
TRBD1	TRBV11-2	-	TRBJ1-1	TGTGCCAGCAGCTCCCCTCTTAAGGGACAGGAGAACACTGAAGCTTTCTTT	CASSSPLKGQENTEAFF
-	TRBV19	-	TRBJ2-1	TGTGCCAGTAGTATAGATCTATCAGGGTGGACCTACAATGAGCAGTTCTTC	CASSIDLSGWTYNEQFF
-	TRBV29-1	many	TRBJ2-7	TGCAGCGTTGAAAGCCAGGGATCTTCCTACGAGCAGTACTTC	CSVESQGSSYEQYF
TRBD2	TRBV2	few	TRBJ2-3	TGTGCCAGCAGTGAGCCTAGCGGAAACACAGATACGCAGTATTTT	CASSEPSGNTDTQYF
TRBD1	TRBV27	few	TRBJ2-5	TGTGCCAGCAGCCTGTGGGGACAGGGTGTTGCCCAGTACTTC	CASSLWGQGVAQYF
-	TRBV10-3	-	TRBJ2-3	TGTGCCATCAGTGTGAGCGGGTTCAACACAGATACGCAGTATTTT	CAISVSGFNTDTQYF
TRBD2	TRBV12-3/TRBV12-4	many	TRBJ2-5	TGTGCCAGCACCCTTCTTGTAATAGCGGGGTTGGAGACCCAGTACTTC	CASTLLVIAGLETQYF
-	TRBV9	many	TRBJ1-3	TGTGCCAGCAGCGCTGGGGGGGGGCTCTCTGGAAACACCATATATTTT	CASSAGGGLSGNTIYF
TRBD2	TRBV13	many	TRBJ2-2	TGTGCCAGCAGCGAAGGGACTAGTGAGGGTCGCACCGGGGAGCTGTTTTTT	CASSEGTSEGRTGELFF
TRBD2	TRBV6-5	-	TRBJ2-3	TGTGCCAGCAGTTCACTAGCGGGAGGTGCAGATACGCAGTATTTT	CASSSLAGGADTQYF
-	TRBV7-9	-	TRBJ2-3	TGTGCCAGCAGCTTAACCAGTAACACAGATACGCAGTATTTT	CASSLTSNTDTQYF
-	TRBV7-9	few	TRBJ2-2	TGTGCCAGCAGCTTATCCGCAGGGGTCACCGGGGAGCTGTTTTTT	CASSLSAGVTGELFF
-	TRBV12-3/TRBV12-4	many	TRBJ2-1	TGTGCCAGCAGTTTATCCGTGACACCAGAGCAGTTCTTC	CASSLSVTPEQFF
-	TRBV27	many	TRBJ2-3	TGTGCCAGCAGTTTATCGCGGGGCTCAGATACGCAGTATTTT	CASSLSRGSDTQYF
-	TRBV6-4	few	TRBJ2-3	TGTGCCAGCAGTGACGAGGGGGGGGAAGGAGATACGCAGTATTTT	CASSDEGGEGDTQYF
-	TRBV29-1	many	TRBJ2-1	TGCAGCGTGGGAAGTGGACAGCCAGAGCAGTTCTTC	CSVGSGQPEQFF
TRBD2	TRBV25-1	few	TRBJ2-4	TGTGCCAGCAGTTCCCCTGACGGGGGGTTCGCCAAAAACATTCAGTACTTC	CASSSPDGGFAKNIQYF
TRBD1	TRBV29-1	many	TRBJ2-7	TGCAGCGCGAGGACAGGGGCGACCTACGAGCAGTACTTC	CSARTGATYEQYF
TRBD1	TRBV24-1	-	TRBJ2-3	TGTGCCACCAGTGACCCGACAGGGGCCCTAAGCACAGATACGCAGTATTTT	CATSDPTGALSTDTQYF
TRBD2	TRBV4-1	many	TRBJ2-1	TGCGCCAGCAGCCGACGACTAGCGGACAACTACAATGAGCAGTTCTTC	CASSRRLADNYNEQFF
TRBD1	TRBV12-3/TRBV12-4	-	TRBJ1-3	TGTGCCAGCAGTCTGGGGACAGCGCGGGGAAACACCATATATTTT	CASSLGTARGNTIYF
-	TRBV3-1	few	TRBJ2-3	TGTGCCAGCAGCCAAGAGCTAAGACTAGATACGCAGTATTTT	CASSQELRLDTQYF